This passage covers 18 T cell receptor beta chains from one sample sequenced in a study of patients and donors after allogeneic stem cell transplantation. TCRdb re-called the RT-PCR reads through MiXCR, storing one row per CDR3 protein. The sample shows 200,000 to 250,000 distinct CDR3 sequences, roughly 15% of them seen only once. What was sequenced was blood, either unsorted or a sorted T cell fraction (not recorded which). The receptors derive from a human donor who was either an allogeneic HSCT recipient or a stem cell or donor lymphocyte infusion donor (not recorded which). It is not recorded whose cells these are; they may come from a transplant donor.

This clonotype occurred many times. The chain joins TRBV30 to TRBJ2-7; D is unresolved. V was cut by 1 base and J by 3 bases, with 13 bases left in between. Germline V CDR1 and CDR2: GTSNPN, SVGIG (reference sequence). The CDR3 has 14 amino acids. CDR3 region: CAWSGTATFYEQYF. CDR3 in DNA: TGTGCCTGGAGTGGGACCGCAACCTTCTACGAGCAGTACTTC.

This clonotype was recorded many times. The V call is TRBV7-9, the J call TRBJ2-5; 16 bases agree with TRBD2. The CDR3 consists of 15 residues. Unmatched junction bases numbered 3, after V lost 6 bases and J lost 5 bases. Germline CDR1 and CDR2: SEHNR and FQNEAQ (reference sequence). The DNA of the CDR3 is TGTGCCAGCAGGGGACTAGCGGGGGGGCCGGAGACCCAGTACTTC. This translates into CASRGLAGGPETQYF. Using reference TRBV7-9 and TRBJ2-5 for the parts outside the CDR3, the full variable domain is DTGVSQNPRHKITKRGQNVTFRCDPISEHNRLYWYRQTLGQGPEFLTYFQNEAQLEKSRLLSDRFSAERPKGSFSTLEIQRTEQGDSAMYLCASRGLAGGPETQYFGPGTRLLVL.

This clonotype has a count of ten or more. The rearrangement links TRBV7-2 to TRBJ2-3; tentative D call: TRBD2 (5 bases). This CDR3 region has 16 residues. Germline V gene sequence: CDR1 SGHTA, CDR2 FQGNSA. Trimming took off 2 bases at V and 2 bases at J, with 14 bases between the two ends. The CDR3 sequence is CASSLILAGYTDTQYF. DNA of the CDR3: TGTGCCAGCAGCTTAATTTTGGCGGGCTACACAGATACGCAGTATTTT.

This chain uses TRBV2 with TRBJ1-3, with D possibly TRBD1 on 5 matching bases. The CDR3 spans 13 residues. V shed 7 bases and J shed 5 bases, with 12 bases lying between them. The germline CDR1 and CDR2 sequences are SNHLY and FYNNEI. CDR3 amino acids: CASIRDPRNTIYF. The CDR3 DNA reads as TGTGCCAGCATTCGGGACCCCAGAAACACCATATATTTT.

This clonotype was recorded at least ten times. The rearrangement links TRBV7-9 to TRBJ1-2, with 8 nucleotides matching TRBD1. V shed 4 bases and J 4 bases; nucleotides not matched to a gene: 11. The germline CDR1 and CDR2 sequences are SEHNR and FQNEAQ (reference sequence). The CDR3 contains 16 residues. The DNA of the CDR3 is TGTGCCAGCAGCTCCAAACCCAGGGGGCAAGTCTATGGCTACACCTTC. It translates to CASSSKPRGQVYGYTF.

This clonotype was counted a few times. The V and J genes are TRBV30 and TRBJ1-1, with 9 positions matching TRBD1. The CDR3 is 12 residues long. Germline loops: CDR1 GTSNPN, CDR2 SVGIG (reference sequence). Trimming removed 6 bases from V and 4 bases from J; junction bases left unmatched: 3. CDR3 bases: TGTGCCTGCCCGACAGGGGGCACTGAAGCTTTCTTT. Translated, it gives CACPTGGTEAFF.

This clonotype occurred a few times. CDR3 coding DNA: TGTGCCAGCAGTGCCACAGGGGCTGGGACTGAAGCTTTCTTT. This encodes CASSATGAGTEAFF. The chain links TRBV6-1 to TRBJ1-1; 7 positions agree with TRBD1. Germline trimming cut 4 bases from V and 5 bases from J; bases unmatched to any gene: 7. CDR1 MNHNS and CDR2 SASEGT come from the germline V gene. The CDR3 has 14 amino acids.

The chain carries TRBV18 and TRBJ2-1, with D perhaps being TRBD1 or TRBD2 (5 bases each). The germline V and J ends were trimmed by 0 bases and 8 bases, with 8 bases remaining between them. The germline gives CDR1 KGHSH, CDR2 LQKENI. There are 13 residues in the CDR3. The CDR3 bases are TGTGCCAGCTCACCACCGATGGGGGATGAGCAGTTCTTC. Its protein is CASSPPMGDEQFF.

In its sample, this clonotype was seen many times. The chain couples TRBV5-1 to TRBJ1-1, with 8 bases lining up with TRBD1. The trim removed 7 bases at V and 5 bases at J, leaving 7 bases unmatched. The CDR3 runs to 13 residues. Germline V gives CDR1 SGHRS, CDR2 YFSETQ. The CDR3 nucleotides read TGCGCCAGCTCCCAGACAGGGGAAACTGAAGCTTTCTTT. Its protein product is CASSQTGETEAFF.

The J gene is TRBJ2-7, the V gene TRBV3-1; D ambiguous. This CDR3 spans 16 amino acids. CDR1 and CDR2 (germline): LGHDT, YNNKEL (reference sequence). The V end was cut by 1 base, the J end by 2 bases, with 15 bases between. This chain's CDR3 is CASSQGGSLSPYEQYF. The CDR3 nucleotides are TGTGCCAGCAGCCAAGGAGGTTCCCTTTCCCCCTACGAGCAGTACTTC.

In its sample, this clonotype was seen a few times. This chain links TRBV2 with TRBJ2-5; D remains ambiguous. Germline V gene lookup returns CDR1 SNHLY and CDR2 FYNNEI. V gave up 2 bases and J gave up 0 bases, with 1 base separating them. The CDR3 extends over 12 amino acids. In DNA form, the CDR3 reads TGTGCCAGCAGTGAACACCAAGAGACCCAGTACTTC. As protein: CASSEHQETQYF.

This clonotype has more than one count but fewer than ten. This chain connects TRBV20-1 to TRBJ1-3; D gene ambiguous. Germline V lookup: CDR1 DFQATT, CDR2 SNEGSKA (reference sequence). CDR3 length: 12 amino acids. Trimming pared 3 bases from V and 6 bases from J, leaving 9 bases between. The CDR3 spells CSASERLNTIYF. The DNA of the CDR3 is TGCAGTGCTAGTGAAAGGCTAAACACCATATATTTT.

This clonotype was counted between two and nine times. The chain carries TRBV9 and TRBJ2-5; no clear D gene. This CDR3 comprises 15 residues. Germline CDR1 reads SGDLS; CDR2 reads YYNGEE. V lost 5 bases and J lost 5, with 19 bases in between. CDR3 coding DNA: TGTGCCAGCAGTTTCTTCGGACGCCCCGGGGAGACCCAGTACTTC. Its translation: CASSFFGRPGETQYF. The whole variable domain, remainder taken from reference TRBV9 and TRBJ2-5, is DSGVTQTPKHLITATGQRVTLRCSPRSGDLSVYWYQQSLDQGLQFLIQYYNGEERAKGNILERFSAQQFPDLHSELNLSSLELGDSALYFCASSFFGRPGETQYFGPGTRLLVL.

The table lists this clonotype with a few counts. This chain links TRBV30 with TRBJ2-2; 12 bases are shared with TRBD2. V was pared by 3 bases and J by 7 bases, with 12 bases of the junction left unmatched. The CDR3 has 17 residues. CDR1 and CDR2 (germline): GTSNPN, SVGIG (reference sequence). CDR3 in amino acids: CAWRYSSGGARGGELFF. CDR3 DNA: TGTGCCTGGAGGTACTCTAGCGGGGGGGCCCGAGGCGGGGAGCTGTTTTTT.

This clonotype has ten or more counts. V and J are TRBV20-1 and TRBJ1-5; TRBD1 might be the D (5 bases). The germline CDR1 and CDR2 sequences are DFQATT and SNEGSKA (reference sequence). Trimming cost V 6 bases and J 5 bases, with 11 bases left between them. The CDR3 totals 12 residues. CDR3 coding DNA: TGCAGTGCGAGGGACCTCGATCAGCCCCAGCATTTT. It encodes CSARDLDQPQHF.

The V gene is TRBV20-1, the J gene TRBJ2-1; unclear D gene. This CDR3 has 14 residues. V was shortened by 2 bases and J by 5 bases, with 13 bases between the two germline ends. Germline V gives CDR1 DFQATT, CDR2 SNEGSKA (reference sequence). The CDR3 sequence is CSARYEKWDNEQFF. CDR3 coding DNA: TGCAGTGCTAGATATGAGAAATGGGACAATGAGCAGTTCTTC.

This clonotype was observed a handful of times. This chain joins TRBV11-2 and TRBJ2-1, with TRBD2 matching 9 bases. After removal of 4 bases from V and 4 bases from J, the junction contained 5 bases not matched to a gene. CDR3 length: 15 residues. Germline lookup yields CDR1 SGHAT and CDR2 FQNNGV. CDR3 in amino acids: CASSSVAGDYNEQFF. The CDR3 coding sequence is TGTGCCAGCAGCTCAGTAGCGGGGGATTACAATGAGCAGTTCTTC.

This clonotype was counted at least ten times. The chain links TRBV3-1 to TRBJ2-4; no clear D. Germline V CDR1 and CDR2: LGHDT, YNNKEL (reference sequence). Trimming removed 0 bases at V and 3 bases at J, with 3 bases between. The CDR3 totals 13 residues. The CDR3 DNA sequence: TGTGCCAGCAGCCAAGATCACAAAAACATTCAGTACTTC. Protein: CASSQDHKNIQYF.